The 5 T cell receptor beta chains below come from one sample, sequenced in a study of tumor-infiltrating lymphocytes in primary liver carcinoma. Reverse transcription of about 500 ng total RNA with a constant-region primer produced TCR beta cDNA. What produced the TCR beta libraries was three nested multiplex PCR rounds using slightly modified ARM-PCR. Running roughly 10 cycles apiece, the first two PCR rounds relied on TRBV1-TRBV30 forward primers together with a C-beta reverse primer. TCRdb re-analysed the multiplex PCR reads in MiXCR, keeping a single row per CDR3 protein. The data contain about 180,000 distinct CDR3 sequences, 50% to 75% of them singletons. Unsorted whole blood yielded blood RNA, and germline DNA was extracted as well. The material sequenced was peripheral blood. The receptors derive from a man aged 40-49 years with primary liver carcinoma and hepatitis B virus infection.

The table lists this clonotype with many counts. The J gene is TRBJ2-1, the V gene TRBV11-2, with 7 positions matching TRBD1. The CDR3 length is 15 residues. V trimming: 3 bases; J trimming: 7 bases; junction bases outside the gene matches: 9. The germline V gene has CDR1 SGHAT and CDR2 FQNNGV. CDR3 loop: CASSFRTGVQNEQFF. CDR3 coding DNA: TGTGCCAGCAGCTTCCGGACAGGAGTACAAAATGAGCAGTTCTTC. Drawing the rest from reference TRBV11-2 and TRBJ2-1, the complete variable domain is EAGVAQSPRYKIIEKRQSVAFWCNPISGHATLYWYQQILGQGPKLLIQFQNNGVVDDSQLPKDRFSAERLKGVDSTLKIQPAKLEDSAVYLCASSFRTGVQNEQFFGPGTRLTVL.

The chain links TRBV9 to TRBJ2-7; D unresolved. Germline-derived CDR1 and CDR2 are SGDLS and YYNGEE. V lost 3 bases and J 6 bases, leaving 16 bases between the germline ends. The CDR3 covers 14 residues. CDR3 region: CASSARADFAEQYF. DNA for the CDR3: TGTGCCAGCAGCGCCCGGGCAGACTTCGCCGAGCAGTACTTC.

The chain uses TRBV29-1 and TRBJ1-2; D not certain. CDR1 and CDR2 from the germline V gene are SQVTM and ANQGSEA. CDR3 length equals 11 residues. CDR3 DNA sequence: TGCGGTGTTGAATGGGGTTATGGCTACACCTTC. It yields the protein CGVEWGYGYTF.

Remarks on this clonotype: The CDR3 does not close with the conserved phenylalanine or tryptophan, likely indicating a read error. The chain is built from TRBV11-3 and TRBJ2-1; possible D gene TRBD2, 6 bases. CDR1 and CDR2 from the germline V gene are SGHNT and YENEEA. The CDR3 covers 15 residues. The CDR3, as DNA: TGTGCCAGCGGCTTTCGGGACTCGTCCTACAATGAGCAGTTCTGC. It specifies CASGFRDSSYNEQFC.

Concerning this clonotype: One junction end disagrees with the germline gene, perhaps due to a read error. V gene TRBV11-3 combines with J gene TRBJ2-1; D unclear. Germline V CDR1 and CDR2: SGHNT, YENEEA. CDR3 length equals 13 residues. CDR3 amino acids: CASSRTDYNVQSF. The CDR3 nucleotides read TGTGCCAGCAGCCGTACAGATTACAATGTGCAGTCCTTC.